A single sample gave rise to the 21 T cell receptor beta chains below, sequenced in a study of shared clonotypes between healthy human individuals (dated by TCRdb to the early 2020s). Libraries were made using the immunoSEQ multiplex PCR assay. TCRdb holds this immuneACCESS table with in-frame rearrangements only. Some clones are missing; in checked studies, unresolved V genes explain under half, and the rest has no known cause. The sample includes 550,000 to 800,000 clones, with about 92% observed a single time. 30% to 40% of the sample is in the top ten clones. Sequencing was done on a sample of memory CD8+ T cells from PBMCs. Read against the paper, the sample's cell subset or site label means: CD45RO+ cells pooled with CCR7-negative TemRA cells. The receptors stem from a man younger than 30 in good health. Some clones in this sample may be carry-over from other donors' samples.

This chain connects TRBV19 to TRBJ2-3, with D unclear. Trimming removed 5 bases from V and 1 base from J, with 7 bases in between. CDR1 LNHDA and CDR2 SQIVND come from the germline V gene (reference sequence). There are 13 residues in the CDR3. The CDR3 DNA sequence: TGTGCCAGTAGTCCCCGGGGCACAGATACGCAGTATTTT. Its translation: CASSPRGTDTQYF.

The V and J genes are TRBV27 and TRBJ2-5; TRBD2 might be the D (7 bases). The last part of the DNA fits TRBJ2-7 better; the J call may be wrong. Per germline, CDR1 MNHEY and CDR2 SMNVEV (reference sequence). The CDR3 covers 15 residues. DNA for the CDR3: TGTGCCAGCACCCCCAGGGGAGGGGCCCTATACGAGCAGTACTTC. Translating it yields CASTPRGGALYEQYF.

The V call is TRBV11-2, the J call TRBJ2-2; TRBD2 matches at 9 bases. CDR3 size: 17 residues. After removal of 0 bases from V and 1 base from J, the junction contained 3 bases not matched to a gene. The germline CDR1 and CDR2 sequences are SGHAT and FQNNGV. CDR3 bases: TGTGCCAGCAGCTTAGAGGCTAGCGGGAAGAACACCGGGGAGCTGTTTTTT. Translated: CASSLEASGKNTGELFF.

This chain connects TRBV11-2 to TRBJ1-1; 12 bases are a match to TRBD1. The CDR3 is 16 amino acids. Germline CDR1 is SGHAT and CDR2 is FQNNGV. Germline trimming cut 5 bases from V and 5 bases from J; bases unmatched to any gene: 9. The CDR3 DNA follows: TGTGCCAGCAGCAATCCGGGACAGGGGGCTTGGACTGAAGCTTTCTTT. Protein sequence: CASSNPGQGAWTEAFF.

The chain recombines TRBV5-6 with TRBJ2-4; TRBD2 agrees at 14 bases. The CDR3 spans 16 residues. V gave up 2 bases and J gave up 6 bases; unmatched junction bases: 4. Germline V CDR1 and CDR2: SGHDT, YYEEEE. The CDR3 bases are TGTGCCAGCAGCTTCGGGACTAGCGGGAGTAGAAACATTCAGTACTTC. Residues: CASSFGTSGSRNIQYF.

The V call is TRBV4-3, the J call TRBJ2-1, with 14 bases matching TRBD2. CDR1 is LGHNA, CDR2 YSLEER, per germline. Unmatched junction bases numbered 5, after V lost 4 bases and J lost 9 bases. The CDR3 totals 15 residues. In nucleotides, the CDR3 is TGCGCCAGCAGCCTCCAGACTAGCGGGAGGGGTGAGCAGTTCTTC. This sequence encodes CASSLQTSGRGEQFF.

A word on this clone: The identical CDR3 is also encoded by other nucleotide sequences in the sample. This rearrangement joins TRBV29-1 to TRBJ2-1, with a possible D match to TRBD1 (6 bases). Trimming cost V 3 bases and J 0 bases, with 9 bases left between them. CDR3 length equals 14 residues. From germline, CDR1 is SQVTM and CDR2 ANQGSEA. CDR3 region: CSVEGRGSYNEQFF. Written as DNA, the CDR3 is TGCAGCGTTGAGGGCAGGGGCTCCTACAATGAGCAGTTCTTC.

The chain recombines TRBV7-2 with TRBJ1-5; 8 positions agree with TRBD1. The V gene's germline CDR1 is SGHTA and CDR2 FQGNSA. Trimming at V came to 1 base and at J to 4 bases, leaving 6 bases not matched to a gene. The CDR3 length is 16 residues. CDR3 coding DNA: TGTGCCAGCAGCTTAGTCTGGACAGGGCAAAATCAGCCCCAGCATTTT. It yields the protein CASSLVWTGQNQPQHF.

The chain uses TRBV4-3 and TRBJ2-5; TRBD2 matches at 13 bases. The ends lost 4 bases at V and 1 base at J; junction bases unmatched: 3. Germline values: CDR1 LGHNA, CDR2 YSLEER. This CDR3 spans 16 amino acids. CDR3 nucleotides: TGCGCCAGCAGCCCCGGACTAGCGGGAGCCCAAGAGACCCAGTACTTC. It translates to CASSPGLAGAQETQYF.

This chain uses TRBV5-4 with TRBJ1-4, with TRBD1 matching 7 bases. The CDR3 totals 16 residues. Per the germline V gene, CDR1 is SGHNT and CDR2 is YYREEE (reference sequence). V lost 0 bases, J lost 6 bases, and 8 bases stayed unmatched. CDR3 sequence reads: CASSLGTGSRDEKLFF. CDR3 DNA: TGTGCCAGCAGCTTGGGGACAGGTAGTCGTGATGAAAAACTGTTTTTT.

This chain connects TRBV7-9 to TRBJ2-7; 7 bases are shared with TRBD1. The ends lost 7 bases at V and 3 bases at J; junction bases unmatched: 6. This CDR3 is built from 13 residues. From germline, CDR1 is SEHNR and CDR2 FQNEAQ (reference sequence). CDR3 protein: CASNKGQFYEQYF. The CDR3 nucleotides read TGTGCCAGCAACAAGGGACAGTTCTACGAGCAGTACTTC.

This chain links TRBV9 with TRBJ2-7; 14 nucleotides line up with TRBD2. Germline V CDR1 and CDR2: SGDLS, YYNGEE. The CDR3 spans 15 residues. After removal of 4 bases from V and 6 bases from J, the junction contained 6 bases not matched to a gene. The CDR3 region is CASSSGTSGRGEQYF. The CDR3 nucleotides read TGTGCCAGCAGCAGCGGGACTAGCGGGAGAGGCGAGCAGTACTTC. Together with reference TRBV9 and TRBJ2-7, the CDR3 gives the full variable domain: DSGVTQTPKHLITATGQRVTLRCSPRSGDLSVYWYQQSLDQGLQFLIQYYNGEERAKGNILERFSAQQFPDLHSELNLSSLELGDSALYFCASSSGTSGRGEQYFGPGTRLTVT.

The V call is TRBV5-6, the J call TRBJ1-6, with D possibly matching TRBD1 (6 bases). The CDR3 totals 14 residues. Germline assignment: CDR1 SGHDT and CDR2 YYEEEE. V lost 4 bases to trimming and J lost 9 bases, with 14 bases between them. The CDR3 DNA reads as TGTGCCAGCAGCGGCGACGGGGGCAGTTCACCCCTCCACTTT. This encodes CASSGDGGSSPLHF.

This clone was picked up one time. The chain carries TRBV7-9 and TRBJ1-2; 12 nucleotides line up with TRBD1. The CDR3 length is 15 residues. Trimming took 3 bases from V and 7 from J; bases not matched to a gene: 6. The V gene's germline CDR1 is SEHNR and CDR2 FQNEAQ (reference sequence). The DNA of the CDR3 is TGTGCCAGCAGCTTTGGAGGGACAGGGGGCGCTGGCTACACCTTC. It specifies CASSFGGTGGAGYTF.

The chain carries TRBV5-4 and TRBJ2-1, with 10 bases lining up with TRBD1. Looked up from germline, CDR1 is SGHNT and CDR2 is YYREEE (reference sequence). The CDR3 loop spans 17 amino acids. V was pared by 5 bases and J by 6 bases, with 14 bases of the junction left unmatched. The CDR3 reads CASSGTGVRYRVNEQFF. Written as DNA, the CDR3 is TGTGCCAGCAGTGGGACAGGGGTTCGGTACCGCGTCAATGAGCAGTTCTTC.

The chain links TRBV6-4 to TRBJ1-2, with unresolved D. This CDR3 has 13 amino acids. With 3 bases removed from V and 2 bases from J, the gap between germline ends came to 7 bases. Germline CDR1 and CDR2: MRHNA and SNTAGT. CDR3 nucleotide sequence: TGTGCCAGCAGTGAATCCGAGAACTATGGCTACACCTTC. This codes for CASSESENYGYTF.

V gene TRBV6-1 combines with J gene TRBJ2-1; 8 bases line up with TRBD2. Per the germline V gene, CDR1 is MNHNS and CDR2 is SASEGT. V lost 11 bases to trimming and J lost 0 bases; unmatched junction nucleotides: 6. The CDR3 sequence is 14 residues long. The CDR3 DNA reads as TGTGCCGGGTGGAGCGGGAGCTCCTACAATGAGCAGTTCTTC. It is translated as CAGWSGSSYNEQFF.

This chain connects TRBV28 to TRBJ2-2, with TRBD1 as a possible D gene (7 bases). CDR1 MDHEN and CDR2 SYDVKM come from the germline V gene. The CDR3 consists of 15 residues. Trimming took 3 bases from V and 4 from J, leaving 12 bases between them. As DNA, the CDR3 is TGTGCCAGCAGTTTGGGTCAGGGGGGCACCGGGGAGCTGTTTTTT. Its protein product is CASSLGQGGTGELFF.

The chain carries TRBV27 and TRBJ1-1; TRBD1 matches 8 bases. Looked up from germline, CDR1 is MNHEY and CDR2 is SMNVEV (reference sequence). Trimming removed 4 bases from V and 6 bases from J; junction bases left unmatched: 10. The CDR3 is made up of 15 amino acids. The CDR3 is CASSYSGGAPAEAFF. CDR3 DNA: TGTGCCAGCAGTTATTCAGGGGGCGCCCCGGCTGAAGCTTTCTTT.

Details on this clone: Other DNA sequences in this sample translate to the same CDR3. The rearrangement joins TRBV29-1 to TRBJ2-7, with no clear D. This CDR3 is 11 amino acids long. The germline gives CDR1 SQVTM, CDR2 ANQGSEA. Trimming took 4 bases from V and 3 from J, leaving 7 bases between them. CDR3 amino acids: CSVVSGYEQYF. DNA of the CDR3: TGCAGCGTTGTTTCCGGCTACGAGCAGTACTTC.

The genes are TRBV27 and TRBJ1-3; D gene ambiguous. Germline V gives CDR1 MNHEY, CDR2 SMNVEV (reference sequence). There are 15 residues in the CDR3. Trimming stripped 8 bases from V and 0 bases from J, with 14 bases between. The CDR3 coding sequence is TGTGCCAGCCGCCTCGGGGTCGACTCTGGAAACACCATATATTTT. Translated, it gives CASRLGVDSGNTIYF.